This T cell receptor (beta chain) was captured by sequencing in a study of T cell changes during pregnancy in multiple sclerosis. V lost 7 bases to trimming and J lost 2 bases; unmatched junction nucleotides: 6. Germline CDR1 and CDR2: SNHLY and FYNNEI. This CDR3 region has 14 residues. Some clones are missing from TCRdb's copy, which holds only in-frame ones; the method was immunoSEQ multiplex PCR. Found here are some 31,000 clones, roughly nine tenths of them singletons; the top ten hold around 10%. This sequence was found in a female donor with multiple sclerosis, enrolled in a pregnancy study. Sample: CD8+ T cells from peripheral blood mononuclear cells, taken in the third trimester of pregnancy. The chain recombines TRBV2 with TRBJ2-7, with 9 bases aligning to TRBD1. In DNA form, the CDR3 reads TGTGCCAGCACCACCGGGGACAGGGCCTACGAGCAGTACTTC. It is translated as CASTTGDRAYEQYF.